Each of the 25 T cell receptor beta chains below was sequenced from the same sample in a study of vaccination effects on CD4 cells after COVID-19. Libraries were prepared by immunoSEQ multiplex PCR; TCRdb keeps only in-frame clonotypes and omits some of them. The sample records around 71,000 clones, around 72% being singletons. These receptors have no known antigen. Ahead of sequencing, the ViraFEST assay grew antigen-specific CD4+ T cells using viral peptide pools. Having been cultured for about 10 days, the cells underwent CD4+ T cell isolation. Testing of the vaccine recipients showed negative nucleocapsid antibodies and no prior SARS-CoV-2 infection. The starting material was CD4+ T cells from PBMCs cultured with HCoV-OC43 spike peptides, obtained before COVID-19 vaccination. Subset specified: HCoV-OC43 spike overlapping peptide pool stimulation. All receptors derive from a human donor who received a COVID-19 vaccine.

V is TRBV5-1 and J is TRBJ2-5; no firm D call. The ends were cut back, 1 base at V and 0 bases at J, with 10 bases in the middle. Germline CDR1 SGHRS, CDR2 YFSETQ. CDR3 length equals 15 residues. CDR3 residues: CASSLSSLYQETQYF. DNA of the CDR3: TGCGCCAGCAGCTTGAGCAGCTTGTACCAAGAGACCCAGTACTTC.

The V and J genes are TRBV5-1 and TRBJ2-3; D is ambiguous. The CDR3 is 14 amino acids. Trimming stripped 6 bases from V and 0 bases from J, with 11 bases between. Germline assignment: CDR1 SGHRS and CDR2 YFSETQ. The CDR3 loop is CASMAGTSTDTQYF. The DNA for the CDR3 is TGCGCCAGCATGGCTGGCACCAGCACAGATACGCAGTATTTT.

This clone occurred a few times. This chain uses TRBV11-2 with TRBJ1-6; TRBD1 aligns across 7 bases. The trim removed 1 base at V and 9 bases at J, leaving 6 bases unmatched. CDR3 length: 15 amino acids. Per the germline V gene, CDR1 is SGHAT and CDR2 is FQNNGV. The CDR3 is CASSLVRQGFSPLHF. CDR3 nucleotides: TGTGCCAGCAGCTTAGTCCGACAGGGCTTTTCACCCCTCCACTTT.

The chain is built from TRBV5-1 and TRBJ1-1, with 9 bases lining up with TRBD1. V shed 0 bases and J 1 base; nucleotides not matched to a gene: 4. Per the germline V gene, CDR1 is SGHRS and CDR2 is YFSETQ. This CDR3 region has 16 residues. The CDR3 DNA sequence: TGCGCCAGCAGCTTGGGGAGACAGGGGGGGAACACTGAAGCTTTCTTT. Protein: CASSLGRQGGNTEAFF.

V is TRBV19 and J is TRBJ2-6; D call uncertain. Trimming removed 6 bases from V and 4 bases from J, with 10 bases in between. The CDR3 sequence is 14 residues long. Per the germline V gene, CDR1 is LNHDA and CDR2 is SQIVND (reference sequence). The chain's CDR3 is CASRIGSGANVLTF. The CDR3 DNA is TGTGCCAGTAGGATCGGGTCAGGGGCCAACGTCCTGACTTTC.

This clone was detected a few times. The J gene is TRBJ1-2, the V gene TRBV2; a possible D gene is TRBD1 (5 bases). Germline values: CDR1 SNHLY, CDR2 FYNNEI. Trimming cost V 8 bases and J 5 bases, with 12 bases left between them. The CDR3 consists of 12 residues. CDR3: CASSLDKYGYTF. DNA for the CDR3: TGTGCCAGCTCCTTGGACAAATATGGCTACACCTTC.

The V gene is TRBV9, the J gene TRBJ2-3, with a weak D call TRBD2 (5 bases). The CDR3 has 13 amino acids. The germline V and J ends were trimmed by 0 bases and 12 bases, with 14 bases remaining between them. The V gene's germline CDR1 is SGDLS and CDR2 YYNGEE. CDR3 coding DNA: TGTGCCAGCAGCGTAGATCTAGCCGGATTCCAGTATTTT. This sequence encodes CASSVDLAGFQYF.

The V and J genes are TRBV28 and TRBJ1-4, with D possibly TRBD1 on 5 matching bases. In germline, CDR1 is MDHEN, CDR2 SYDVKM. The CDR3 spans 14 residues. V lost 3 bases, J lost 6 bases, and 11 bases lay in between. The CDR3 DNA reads TGTGCCAGCAGTTTGAGGGGTTTGGATGAAAAACTGTTTTTT. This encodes CASSLRGLDEKLFF.

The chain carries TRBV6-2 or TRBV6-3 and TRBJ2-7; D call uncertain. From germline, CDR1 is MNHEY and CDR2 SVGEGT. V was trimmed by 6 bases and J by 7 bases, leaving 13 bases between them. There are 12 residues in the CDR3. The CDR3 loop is CASSTSGPEQYV. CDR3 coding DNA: TGTGCCAGCAGCACGTCCGGACCTGAGCAGTACGTC.

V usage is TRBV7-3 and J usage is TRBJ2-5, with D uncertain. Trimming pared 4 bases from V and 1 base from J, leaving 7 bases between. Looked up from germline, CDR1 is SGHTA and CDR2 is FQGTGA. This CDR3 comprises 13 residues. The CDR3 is CASSSTVQETQYF. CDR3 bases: TGTGCCAGCAGCTCGACGGTCCAAGAGACCCAGTACTTC.

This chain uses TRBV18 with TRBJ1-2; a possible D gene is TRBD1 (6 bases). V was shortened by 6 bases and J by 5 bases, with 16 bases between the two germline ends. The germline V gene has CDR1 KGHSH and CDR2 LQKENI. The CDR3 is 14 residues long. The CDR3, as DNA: TGTGCCAGCTCTGAACAGGGATCGGGTTATGGCTACACCTTC. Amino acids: CASSEQGSGYGYTF. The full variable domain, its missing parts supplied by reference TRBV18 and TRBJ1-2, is NAGVMQNPRHLVRRRGQEARLRCSPMKGHSHVYWYRQLPEEGLKFMVYLQKENIIDESGMPKERFSAEFPKEGPSILRIQQVVRGDSAAYFCASSEQGSGYGYTFGSGTRLTVV.

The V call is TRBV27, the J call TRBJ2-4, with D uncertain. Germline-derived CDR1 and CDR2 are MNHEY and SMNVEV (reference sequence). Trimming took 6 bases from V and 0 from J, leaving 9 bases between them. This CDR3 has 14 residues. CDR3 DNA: TGTGCCAGCAGGCCTCAGGAAGCCAAAAACATTCAGTACTTC. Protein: CASRPQEAKNIQYF.

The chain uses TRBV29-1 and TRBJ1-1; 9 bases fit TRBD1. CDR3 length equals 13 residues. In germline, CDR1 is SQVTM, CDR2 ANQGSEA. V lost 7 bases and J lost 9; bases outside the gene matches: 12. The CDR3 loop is CSALPGQGGKAFF. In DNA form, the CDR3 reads TGCAGCGCCTTACCGGGACAGGGAGGAAAAGCTTTCTTT. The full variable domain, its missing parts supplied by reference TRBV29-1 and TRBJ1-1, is SAVISQKPSRDICQRGTSLTIQCQVDSQVTMMFWYRQQPGQSLTLIATANQGSEATYESGFVIDKFPISRPNLTFSTLTVSNMSPEDSSIYLCSALPGQGGKAFFGQGTRLTVV.

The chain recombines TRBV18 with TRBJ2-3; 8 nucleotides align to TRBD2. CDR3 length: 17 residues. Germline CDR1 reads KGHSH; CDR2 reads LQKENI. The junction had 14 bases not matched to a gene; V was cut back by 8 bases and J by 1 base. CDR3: CASTFTVGTRGTDTQYF. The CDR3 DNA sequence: TGTGCCAGCACCTTCACGGTCGGGACTAGGGGCACAGATACGCAGTATTTT.

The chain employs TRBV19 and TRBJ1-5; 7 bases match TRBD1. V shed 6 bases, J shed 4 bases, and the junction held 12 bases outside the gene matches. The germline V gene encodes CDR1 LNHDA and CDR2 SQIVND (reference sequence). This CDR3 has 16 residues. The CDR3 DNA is TGTGCCAGTAGCCCAGAACAGGGGTTAGGGAATCAGCCCCAGCATTTT. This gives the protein CASSPEQGLGNQPQHF.

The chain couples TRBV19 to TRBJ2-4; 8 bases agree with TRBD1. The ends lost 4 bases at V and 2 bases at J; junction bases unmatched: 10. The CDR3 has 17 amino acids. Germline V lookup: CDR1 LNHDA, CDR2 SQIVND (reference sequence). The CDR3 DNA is TGTGCCAGTAGTAACGCCCCGACAGGGGTGACCAAAAACATTCAGTACTTC. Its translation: CASSNAPTGVTKNIQYF.

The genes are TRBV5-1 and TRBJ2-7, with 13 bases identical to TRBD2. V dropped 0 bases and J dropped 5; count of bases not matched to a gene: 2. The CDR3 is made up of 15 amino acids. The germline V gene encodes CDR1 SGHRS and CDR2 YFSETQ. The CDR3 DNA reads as TGCGCCAGCAGCTTGGGTGGACTAGCGGGGGACGAGCAGTACGTC. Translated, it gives CASSLGGLAGDEQYV.

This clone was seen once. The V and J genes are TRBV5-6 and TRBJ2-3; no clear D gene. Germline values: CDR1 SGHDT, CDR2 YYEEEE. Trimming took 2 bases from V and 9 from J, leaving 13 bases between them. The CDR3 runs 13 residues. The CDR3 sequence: CASSFPGSWTQYF. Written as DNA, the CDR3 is TGTGCCAGCAGCTTTCCTGGGTCATGGACGCAGTATTTT.

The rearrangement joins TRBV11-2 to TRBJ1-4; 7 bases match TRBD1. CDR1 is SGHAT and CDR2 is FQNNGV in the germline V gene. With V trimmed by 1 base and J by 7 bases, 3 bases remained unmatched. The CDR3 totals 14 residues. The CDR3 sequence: CASSLAGGGEKLFF. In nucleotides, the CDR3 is TGTGCCAGCAGCTTAGCAGGGGGTGGTGAAAAACTGTTTTTT.

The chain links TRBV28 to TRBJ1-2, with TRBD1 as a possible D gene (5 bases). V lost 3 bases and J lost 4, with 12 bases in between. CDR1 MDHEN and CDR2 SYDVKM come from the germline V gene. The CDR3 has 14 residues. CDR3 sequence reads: CASSLTARGYGYTF. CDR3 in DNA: TGTGCCAGCAGTTTGACAGCCCGTGGCTATGGCTACACCTTC.

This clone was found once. The chain's CDR3 is CASSRSGGPTYEQYV. CDR3 coding DNA: TGTGCCAGTAGTAGAAGCGGGGGGCCTACCTACGAGCAGTACGTC. The chain employs TRBV19 and TRBJ2-7, with 9 bases matching TRBD2. The CDR3 runs to 15 residues. Germline V lookup: CDR1 LNHDA, CDR2 SQIVND (reference sequence). J lost 2 bases, V lost 4 bases, and 6 bases had no gene match.

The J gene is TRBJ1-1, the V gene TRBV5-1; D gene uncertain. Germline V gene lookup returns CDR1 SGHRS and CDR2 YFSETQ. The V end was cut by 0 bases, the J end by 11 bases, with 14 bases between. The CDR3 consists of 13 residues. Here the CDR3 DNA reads TGCGCCAGCAGCTTGGAGCGAGGAATTGAGGCTTTCTTT. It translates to CASSLERGIEAFF.

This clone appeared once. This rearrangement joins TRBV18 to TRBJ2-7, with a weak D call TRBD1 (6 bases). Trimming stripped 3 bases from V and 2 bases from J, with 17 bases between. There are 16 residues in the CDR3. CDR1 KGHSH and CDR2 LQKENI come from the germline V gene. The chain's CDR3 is CASSPSGTGSTYEQYV. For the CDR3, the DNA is TGTGCCAGCTCACCTTCCGGTACAGGGTCCACCTACGAGCAGTACGTC.

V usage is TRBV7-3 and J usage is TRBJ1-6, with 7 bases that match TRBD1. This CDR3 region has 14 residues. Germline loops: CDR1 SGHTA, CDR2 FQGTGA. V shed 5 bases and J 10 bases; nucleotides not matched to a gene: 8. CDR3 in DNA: TGTGCCAGCAGCCGACAGGGCCAAGGATCACCCCTCCACTTT. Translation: CASSRQGQGSPLHF.

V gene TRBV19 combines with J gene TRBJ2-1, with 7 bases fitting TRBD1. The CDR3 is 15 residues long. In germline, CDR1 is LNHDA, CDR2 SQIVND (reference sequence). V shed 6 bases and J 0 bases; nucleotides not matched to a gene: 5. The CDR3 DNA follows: TGTGCCAGTAGGGGTGACAGGGCCTCCTACAATGAGCAGTTCTTC. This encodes CASRGDRASYNEQFF.